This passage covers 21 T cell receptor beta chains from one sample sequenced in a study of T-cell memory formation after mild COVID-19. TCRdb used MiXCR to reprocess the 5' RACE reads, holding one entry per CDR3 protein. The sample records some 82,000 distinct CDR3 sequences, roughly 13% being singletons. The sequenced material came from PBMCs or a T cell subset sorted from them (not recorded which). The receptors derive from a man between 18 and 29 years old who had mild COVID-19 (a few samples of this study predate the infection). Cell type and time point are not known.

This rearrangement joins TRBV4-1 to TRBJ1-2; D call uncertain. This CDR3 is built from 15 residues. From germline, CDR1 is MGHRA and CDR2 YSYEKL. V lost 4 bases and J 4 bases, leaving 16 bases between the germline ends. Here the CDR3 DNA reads TGCGCCAGCAGCCCCGAGGTTGGCCGGACCTATGGCTACACCTTC. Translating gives CASSPEVGRTYGYTF.

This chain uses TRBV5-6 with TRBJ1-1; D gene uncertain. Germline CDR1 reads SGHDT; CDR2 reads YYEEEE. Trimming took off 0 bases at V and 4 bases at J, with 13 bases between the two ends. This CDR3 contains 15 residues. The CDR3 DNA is TGTGCCAGCAGCTTGGGGCCGGGCTTGGGCACTGAAGCTTTCTTT. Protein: CASSLGPGLGTEAFF.

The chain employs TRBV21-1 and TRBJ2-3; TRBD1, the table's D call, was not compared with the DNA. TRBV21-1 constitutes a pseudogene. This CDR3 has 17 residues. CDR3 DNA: TGTGCCAGCAGCAAAGTCACCCGGGGTCACCCCACAGATACGCAGTATTTT. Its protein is CASSKVTRGHPTDTQYF.

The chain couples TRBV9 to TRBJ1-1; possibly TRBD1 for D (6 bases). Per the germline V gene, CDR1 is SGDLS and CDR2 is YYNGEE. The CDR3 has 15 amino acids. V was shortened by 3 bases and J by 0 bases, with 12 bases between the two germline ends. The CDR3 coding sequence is TGTGCCAGCAGCGCCGGGGGGGCCTTGAACACTGAAGCTTTCTTT. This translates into CASSAGGALNTEAFF.

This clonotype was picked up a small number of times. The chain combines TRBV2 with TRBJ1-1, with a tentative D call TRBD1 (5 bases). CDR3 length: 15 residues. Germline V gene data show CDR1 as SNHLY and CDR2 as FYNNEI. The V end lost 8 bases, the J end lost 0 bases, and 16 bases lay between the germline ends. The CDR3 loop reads CASSDRKDMNTEAFF. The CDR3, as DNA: TGTGCCAGCTCCGATAGGAAGGACATGAACACTGAAGCTTTCTTT.

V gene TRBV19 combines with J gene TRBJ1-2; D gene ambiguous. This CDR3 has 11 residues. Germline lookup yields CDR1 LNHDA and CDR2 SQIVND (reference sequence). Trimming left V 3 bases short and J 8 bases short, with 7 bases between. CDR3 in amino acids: CASSMLSGYTF. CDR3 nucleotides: TGTGCCAGTAGTATGTTGTCCGGCTACACCTTC.

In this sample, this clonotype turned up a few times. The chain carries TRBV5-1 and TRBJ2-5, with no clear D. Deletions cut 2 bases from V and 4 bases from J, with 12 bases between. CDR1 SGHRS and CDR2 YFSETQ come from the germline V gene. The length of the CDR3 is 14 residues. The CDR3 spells CASSFFGGRETQYF. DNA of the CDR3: TGCGCCAGCAGCTTTTTCGGCGGTAGAGAGACCCAGTACTTC.

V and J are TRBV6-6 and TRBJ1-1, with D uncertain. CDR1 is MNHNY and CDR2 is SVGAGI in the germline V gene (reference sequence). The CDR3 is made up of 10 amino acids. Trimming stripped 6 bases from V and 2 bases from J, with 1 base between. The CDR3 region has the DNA TGTGCCAGCAGCAACACTGAAGCTTTCTTT. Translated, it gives CASSNTEAFF.

This CDR3 reads CASSTFPNTGELFF. For the CDR3, the DNA is TGCGCCAGCAGCACGTTCCCGAACACCGGGGAGCTGTTTTTT. The V and J genes are TRBV5-1 and TRBJ2-2; D is uncertain. Trimming left V 4 bases short and J 0 bases short, with 7 bases between. Germline loops: CDR1 SGHRS, CDR2 YFSETQ. The CDR3 spans 14 residues.

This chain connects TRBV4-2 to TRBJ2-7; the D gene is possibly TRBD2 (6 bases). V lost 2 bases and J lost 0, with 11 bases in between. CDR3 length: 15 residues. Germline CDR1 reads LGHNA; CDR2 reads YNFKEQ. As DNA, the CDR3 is TGTGCCAGCAGCCAACTCGGGGGAAGCTCCTACGAGCAGTACTTC. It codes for CASSQLGGSSYEQYF.

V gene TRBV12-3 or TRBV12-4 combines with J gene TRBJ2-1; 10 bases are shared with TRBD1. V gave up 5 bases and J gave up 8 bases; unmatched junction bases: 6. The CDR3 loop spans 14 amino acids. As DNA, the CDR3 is TGTGCCAGCAGTGGGACAGGGGCCGGGGATGAGCAGTTCTTC. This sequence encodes CASSGTGAGDEQFF.

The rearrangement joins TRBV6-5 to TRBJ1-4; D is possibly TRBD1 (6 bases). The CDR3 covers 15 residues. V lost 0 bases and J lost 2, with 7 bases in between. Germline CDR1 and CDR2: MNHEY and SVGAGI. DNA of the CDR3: TGTGCCAGCAGTTACTCAGGGGGGACTAATGAAAAACTGTTTTTT. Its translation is CASSYSGGTNEKLFF.

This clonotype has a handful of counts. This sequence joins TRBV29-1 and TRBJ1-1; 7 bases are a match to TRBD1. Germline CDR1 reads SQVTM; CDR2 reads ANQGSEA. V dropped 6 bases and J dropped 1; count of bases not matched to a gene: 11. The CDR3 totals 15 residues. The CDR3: CSVGTDIKANTEAFF. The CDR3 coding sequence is TGCAGCGTGGGGACAGACATCAAAGCGAACACTGAAGCTTTCTTT.

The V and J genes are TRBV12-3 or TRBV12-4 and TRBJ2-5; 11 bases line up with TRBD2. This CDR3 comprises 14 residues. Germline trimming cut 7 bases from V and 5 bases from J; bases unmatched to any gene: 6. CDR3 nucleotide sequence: TGTGCCAGCACCCGACTAGCGGGGAGGGAGACCCAGTACTTC. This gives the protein CASTRLAGRETQYF.

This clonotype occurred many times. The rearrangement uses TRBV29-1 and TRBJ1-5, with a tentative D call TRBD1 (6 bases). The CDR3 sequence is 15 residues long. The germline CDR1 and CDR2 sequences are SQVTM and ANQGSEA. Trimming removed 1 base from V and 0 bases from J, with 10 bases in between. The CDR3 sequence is CSVEATGDSNQPQHF. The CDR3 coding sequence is TGCAGCGTTGAAGCGACAGGAGATAGCAATCAGCCCCAGCATTTT.

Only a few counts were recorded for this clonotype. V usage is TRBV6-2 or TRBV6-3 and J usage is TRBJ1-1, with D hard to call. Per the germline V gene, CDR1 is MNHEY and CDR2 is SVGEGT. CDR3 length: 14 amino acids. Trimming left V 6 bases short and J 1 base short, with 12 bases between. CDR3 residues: CASRYEGWNTEAFF. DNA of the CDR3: TGTGCCAGCAGGTATGAGGGATGGAACACTGAAGCTTTCTTT.

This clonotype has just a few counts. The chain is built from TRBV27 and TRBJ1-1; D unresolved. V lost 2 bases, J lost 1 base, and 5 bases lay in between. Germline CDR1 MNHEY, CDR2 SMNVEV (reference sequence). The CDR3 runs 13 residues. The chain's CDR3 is CASSLLRNTEAFF. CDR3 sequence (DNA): TGTGCCAGCAGTTTACTGAGGAACACTGAAGCTTTCTTT.

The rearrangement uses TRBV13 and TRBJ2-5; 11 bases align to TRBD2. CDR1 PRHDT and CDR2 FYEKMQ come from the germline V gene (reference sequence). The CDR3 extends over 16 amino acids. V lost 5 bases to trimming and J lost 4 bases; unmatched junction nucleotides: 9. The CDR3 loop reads CASSLLLAGGGETQYF. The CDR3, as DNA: TGTGCCAGCAGCCTACTCCTAGCGGGGGGAGGAGAGACCCAGTACTTC.

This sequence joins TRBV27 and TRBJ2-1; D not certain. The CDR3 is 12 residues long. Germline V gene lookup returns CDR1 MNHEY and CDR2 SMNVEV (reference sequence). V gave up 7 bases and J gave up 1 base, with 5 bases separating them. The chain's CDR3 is CASMSSYNEQFF. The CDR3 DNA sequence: TGTGCCAGCATGTCGTCCTACAATGAGCAGTTCTTC.

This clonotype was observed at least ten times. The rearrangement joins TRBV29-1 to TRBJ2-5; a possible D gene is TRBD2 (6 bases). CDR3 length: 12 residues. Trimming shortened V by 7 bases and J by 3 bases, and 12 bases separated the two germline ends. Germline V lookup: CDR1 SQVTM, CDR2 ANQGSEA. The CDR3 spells CSASGEKETQYF. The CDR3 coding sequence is TGCAGCGCCTCGGGGGAGAAAGAGACCCAGTACTTC.

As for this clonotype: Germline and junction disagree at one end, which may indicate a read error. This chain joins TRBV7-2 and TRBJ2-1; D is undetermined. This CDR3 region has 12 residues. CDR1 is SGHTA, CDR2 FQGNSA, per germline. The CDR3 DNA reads TGTGCCAGCAGCTTCCCATTTGGTAGTACGGTCTTC. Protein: CASSFPFGSTVF.